These T cell receptor beta chains were read from a single sample in a study of control samples from healthy donors and cancer patients. Clones were sequenced by immunoSEQ multiplex PCR, and TCRdb holds only the in-frame ones, with some missing. This table holds some 130,000 clones, around 92% found once. The sequenced sample was blood. The receptors shown here come from a woman in her 50s in good health. Both conserved end residues are trimmed from each CDR3. D genes are given only for firm matches.

>-|TRBV6-1
ASSDDRTQSEAF
>-|TRBV7-9
ASSLGGQETQY
>-|TRBV5-8
ASSKGRTTTNEKLF
>-|TRBV15
ATSTLGGTTGNTIY
>-|TRBV5-6
ASSLYQGGEQY
>-|TRBV29-1
SVESARASGNTIY
>TRBD1|TRBV6-5
ASSFWTGEAGYT
>-|TRBV30
AWTGSRTANYGYT
>TRBD2|TRBV5-6
ASSRPGLAGKEQY
>TRBD2|TRBV6-5
ASSYSSGGPTDTQY